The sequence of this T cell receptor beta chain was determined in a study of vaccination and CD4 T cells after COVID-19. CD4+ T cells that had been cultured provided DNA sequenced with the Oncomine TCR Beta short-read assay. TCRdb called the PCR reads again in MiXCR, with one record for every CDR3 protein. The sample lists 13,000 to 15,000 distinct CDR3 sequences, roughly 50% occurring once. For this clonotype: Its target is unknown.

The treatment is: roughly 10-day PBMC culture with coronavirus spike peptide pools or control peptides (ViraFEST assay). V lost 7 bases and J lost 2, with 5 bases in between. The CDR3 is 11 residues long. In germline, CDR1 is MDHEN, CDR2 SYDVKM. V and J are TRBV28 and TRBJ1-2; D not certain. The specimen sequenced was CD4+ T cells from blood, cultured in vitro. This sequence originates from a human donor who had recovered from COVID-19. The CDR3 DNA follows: TGTGCCAGCAATACCAACTATGGCTACACCTTC. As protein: CASNTNYGYTF.